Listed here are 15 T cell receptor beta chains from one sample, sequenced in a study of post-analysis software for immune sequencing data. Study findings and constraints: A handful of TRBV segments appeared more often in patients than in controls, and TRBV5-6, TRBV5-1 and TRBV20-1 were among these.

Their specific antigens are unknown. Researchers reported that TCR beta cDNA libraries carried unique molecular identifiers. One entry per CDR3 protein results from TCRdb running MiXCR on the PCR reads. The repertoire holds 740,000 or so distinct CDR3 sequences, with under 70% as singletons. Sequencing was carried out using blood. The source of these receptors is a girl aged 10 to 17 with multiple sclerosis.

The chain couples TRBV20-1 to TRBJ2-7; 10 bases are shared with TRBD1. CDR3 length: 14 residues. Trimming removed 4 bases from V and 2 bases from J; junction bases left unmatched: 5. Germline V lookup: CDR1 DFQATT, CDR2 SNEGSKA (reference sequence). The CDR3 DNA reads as TGCAGTGCTATACGACAGGGGGCGACCTACGAGCAGTACTTC. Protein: CSAIRQGATYEQYF.

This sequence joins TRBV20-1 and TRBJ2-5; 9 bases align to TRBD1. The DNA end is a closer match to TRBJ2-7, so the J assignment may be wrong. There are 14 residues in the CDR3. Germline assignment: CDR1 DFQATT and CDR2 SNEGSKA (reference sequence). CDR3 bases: TGCAGTGCCACGCTCCGGGACAGGGACCACGAGCAGTACTTC. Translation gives CSATLRDRDHEQYF.

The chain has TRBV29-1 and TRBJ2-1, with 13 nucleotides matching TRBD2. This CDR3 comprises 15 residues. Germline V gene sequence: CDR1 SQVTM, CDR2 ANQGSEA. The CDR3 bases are TGCAGTCGATTCGGGGGACTAGCGGGAAAGGGCGAGCAGTTCTTC. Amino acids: CSRFGGLAGKGEQFF.

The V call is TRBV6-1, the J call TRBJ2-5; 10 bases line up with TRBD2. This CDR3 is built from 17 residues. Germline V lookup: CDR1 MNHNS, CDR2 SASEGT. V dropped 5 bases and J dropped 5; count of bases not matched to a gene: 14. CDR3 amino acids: CASSRGTSVLVGETQYF. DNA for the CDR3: TGTGCCAGCAGTCGCGGGACTAGCGTCCTGGTGGGGGAGACCCAGTACTTC.

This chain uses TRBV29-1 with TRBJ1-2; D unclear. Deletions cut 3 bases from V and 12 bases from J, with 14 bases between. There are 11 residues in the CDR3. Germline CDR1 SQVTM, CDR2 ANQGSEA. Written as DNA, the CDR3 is TGCAGCGTTGACTCGGGCGGAGGCCACACCTTC. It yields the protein CSVDSGGGHTF.

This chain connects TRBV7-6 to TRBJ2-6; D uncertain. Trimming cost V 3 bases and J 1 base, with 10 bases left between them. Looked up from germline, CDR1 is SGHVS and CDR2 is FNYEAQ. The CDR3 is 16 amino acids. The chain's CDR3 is CASSLARWSGANVLTF. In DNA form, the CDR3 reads TGTGCCAGCAGCTTGGCGCGGTGGTCTGGGGCCAACGTCCTGACTTTC.

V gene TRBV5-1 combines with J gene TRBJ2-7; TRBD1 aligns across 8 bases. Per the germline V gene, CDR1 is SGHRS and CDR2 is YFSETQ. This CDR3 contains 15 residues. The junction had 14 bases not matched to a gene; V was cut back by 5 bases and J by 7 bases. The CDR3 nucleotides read TGCGCCAGCAGTAGAGGTGGTCAGGGGGCGAGGGAGCAGTACTTC. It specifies CASSRGGQGAREQYF.

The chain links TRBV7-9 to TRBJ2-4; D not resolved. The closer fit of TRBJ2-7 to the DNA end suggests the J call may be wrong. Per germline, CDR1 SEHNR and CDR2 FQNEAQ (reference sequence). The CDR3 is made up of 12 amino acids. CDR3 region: CASGFEAYEQYF. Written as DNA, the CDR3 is TGTGCCAGCGGGTTCGAGGCCTACGAGCAGTACTTC.

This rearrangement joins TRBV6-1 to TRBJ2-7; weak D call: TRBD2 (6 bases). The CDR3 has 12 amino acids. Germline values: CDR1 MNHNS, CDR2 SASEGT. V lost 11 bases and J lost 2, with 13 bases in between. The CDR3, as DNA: TGTGCCGCCAAGGGACTCCCCTACGAGCAGTACTTC. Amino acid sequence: CAAKGLPYEQYF.

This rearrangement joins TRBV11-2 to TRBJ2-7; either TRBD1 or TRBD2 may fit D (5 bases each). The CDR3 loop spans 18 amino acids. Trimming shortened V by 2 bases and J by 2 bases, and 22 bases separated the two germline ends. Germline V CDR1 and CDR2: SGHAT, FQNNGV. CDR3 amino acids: CASSLRGVGDAATYEQYF. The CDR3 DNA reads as TGTGCCAGCAGCTTAAGGGGAGTAGGGGACGCCGCTACCTACGAGCAGTACTTC.

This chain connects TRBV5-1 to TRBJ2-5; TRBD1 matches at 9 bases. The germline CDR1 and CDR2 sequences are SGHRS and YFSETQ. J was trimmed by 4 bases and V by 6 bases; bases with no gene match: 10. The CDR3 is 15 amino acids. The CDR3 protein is CASIPGQGRSETQYF. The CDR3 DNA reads TGCGCCAGCATCCCCGGACAGGGGAGGTCAGAGACCCAGTACTTC.

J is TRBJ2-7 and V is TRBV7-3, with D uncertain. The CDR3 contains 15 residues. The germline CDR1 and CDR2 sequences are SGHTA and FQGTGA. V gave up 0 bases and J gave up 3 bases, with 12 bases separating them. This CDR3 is CASSLTFGTRYEQYF. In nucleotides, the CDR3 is TGTGCCAGCAGCTTAACGTTCGGAACCCGCTACGAGCAGTACTTC.

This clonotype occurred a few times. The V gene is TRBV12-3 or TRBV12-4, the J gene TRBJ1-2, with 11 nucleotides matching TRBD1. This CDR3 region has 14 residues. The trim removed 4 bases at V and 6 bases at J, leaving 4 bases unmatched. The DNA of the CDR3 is TGTGCCAGCAGTTCCGGACAGGGGGCCAATGGCTACACCTTC. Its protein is CASSSGQGANGYTF.

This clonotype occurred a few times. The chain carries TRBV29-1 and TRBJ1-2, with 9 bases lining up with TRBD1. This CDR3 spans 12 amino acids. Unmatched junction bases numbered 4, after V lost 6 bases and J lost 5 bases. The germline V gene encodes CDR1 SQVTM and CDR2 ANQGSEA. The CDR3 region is CSVWTGEYGYTF. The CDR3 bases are TGCAGCGTCTGGACAGGGGAATATGGCTACACCTTC.

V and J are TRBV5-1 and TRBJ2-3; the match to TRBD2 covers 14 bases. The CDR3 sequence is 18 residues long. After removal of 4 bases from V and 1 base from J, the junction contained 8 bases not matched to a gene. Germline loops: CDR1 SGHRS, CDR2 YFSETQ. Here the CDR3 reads CASSGGLAGVQGTDTQYF. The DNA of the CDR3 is TGCGCCAGCAGCGGGGGACTAGCGGGGGTCCAGGGCACAGATACGCAGTATTTT.